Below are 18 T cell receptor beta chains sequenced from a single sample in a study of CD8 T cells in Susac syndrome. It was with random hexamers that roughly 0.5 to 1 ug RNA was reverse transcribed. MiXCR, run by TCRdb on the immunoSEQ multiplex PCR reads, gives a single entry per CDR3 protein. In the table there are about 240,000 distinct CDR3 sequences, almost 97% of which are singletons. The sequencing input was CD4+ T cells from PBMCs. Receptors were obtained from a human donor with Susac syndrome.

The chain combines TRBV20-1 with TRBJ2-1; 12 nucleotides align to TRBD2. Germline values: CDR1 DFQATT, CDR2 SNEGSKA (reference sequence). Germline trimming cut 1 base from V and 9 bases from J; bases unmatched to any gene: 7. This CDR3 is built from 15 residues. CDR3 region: CSARGASGREVEQFF. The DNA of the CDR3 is TGCAGTGCTAGAGGGGCTAGCGGGAGGGAGGTTGAGCAGTTCTTC.

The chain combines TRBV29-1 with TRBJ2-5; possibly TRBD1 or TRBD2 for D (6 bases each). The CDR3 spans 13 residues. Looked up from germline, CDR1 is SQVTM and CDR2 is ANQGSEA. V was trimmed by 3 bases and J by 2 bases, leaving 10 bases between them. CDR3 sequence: CSVEGGRQETQYF. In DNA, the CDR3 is TGCAGCGTTGAGGGGGGCAGGCAAGAGACCCAGTACTTC.

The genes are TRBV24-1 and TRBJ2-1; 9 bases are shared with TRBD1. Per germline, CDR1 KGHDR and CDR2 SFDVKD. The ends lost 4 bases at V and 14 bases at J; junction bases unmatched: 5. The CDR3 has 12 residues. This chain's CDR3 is CATSERDRAEFF. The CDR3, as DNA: TGTGCCACCAGTGAACGGGACAGGGCGGAGTTCTTC.

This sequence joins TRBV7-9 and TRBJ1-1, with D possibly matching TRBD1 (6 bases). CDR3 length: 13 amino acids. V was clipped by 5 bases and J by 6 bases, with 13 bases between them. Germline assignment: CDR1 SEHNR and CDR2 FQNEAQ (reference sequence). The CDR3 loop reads CASSHLQGPEAFF. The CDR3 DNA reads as TGTGCCAGCAGCCATTTACAGGGACCTGAAGCTTTCTTT.

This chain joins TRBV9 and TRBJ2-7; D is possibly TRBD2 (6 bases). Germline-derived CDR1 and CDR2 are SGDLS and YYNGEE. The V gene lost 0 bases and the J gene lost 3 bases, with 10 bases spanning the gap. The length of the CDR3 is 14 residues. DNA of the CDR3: TGTGCCAGCAGCGTAGTCGGGAGTGGCTACGAGCAGTACTTC. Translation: CASSVVGSGYEQYF.

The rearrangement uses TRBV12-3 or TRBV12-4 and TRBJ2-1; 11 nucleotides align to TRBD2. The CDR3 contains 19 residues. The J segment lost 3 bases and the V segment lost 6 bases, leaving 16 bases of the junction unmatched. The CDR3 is CASSSEWGAGTSGYNEQFF. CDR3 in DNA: TGTGCCAGCAGCTCCGAGTGGGGGGCCGGGACTAGCGGCTACAATGAGCAGTTCTTC.

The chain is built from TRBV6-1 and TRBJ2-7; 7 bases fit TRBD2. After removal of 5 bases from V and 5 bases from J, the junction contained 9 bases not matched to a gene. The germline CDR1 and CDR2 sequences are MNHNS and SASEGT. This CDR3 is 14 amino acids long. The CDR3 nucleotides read TGTGCCAGCAGTAGGAGCGGGGTAGGGGACGAGCAGTACTTC. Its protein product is CASSRSGVGDEQYF.

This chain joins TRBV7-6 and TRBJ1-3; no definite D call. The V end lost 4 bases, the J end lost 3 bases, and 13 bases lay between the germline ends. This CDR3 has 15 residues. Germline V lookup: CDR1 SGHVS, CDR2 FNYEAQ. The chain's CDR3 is CASSSSQTSGNTIYF. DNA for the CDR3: TGTGCCAGCAGCTCTTCACAGACCAGTGGAAACACCATATATTTT.

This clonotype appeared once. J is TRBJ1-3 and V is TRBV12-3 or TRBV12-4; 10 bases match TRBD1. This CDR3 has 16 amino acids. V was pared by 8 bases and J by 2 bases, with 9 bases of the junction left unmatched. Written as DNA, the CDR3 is TGTGCCAGCGGGTGGGACAGGGGCCTTACTGGAAACACCATATATTTT. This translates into CASGWDRGLTGNTIYF.

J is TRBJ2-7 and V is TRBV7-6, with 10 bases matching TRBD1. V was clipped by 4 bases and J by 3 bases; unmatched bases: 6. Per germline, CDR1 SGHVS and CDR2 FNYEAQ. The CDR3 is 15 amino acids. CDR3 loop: CASSSTGTGVYEQYF. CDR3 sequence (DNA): TGTGCCAGCAGCTCCACCGGGACAGGGGTCTACGAGCAGTACTTC. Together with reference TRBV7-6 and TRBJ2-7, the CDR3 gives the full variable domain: GAGVSQSPRYKVTKRGQDVALRCDPISGHVSLYWYRQALGQGPEFLTYFNYEAQQDKSGLPNDRFSAERPEGSISTLTIQRTEQRDSAMYRCASSSTGTGVYEQYFGPGTRLTVT.

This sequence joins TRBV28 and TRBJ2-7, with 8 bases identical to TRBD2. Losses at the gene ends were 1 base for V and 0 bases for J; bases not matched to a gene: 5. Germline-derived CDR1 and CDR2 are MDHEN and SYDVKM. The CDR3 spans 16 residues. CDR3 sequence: CASSLYVAGTSYEQYF. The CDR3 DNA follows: TGTGCCAGCAGTTTATACGTAGCGGGGACCTCCTACGAGCAGTACTTC.

The chain's CDR3 is CSARDRGFGDEQFF. CDR3 nucleotides: TGCAGTGCTAGAGATAGGGGGTTTGGGGATGAGCAGTTCTTC. The V and J genes are TRBV20-1 and TRBJ2-1; possible D gene TRBD1, 6 bases. Trimming left V 0 bases short and J 8 bases short, with 14 bases between. Germline CDR1 and CDR2: DFQATT and SNEGSKA (reference sequence). The length of the CDR3 is 14 residues.

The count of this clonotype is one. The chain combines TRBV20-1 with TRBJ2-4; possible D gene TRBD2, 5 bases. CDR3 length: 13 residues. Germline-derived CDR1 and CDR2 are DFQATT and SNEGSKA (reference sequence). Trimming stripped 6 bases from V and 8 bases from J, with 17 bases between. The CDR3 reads CSAPQRDRDIQYF. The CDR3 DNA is TGCAGTGCCCCCCAGAGGGATAGGGACATTCAGTACTTC.

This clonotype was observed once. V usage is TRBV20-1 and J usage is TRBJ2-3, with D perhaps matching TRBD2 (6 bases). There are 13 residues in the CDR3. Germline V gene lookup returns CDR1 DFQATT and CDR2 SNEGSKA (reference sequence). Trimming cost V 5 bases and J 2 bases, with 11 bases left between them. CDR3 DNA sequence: TGCAGTGCTTTAGCGGCGAACACAGATACGCAGTATTTT. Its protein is CSALAANTDTQYF.

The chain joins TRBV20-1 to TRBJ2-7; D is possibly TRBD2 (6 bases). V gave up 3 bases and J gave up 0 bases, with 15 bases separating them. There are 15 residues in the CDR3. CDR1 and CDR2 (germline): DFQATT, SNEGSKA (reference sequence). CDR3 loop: CSARQAGSPSYEQYF. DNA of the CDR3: TGCAGTGCTAGGCAGGCGGGAAGTCCCTCCTACGAGCAGTACTTC.

Here the CDR3 DNA reads TGCGCCAGCAGCCAAGTGGCAGGGACCTATGGCTACACCTTC. It is translated as CASSQVAGTYGYTF. This chain joins TRBV4-1 and TRBJ1-2; the D gene is possibly TRBD1 (5 bases). Deletions cut 1 base from V and 4 bases from J, with 10 bases between. CDR3 length equals 14 residues. Germline lookup yields CDR1 MGHRA and CDR2 YSYEKL.

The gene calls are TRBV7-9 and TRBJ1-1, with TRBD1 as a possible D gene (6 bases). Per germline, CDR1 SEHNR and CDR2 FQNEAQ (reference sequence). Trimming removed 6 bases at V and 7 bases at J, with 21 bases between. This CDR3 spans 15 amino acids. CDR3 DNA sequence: TGTGCCAGCAGAAGAAACAGGGAACCAGGGGATGAAGCTTTCTTT. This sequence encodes CASRRNREPGDEAFF.

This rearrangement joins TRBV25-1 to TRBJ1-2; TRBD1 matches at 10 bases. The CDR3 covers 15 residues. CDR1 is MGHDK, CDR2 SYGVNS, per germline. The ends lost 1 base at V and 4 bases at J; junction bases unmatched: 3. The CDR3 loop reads CASSESTGGSYGYTF. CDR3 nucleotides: TGTGCCAGCAGTGAATCGACAGGGGGCAGCTATGGCTACACCTTC.